The T cell receptor (beta chain) described here comes from a study of vaccination effects on CD4 cells after COVID-19 (dated by TCRdb to 2021 to 2024). As for the study more broadly: Each participant got two doses of an mRNA SARS-CoV-2 vaccine, either BNT162b2 or mRNA-1273. Cultures from other donors in the study were sequenced with the Oncomine TCR Beta short-read assay on an Illumina iSeq 100. A total of 10 COVID-19 convalescent patients and a handful of SARS-CoV-2-naive healthy vaccine recipients were included in the full study. Pre-vaccine samples were drawn from a couple of convalescent patients 16 days and one week before the first dose, at 142 and 148 days after COVID-19 diagnosis. SARS-CoV-2 spike-specific CD4+ TCR repertoires from before and after mRNA vaccination were compared in COVID-19 convalescent patients and in infection-naive vaccine recipients. Paper-wide results and their limitations: Limitations of the study were the small number of convalescent patients and the absence of early post-infection timepoints. Marked clonal contraction was observed in both infection-induced and vaccine-induced clones at late post-vaccination timepoints, consistent with waning T cell responses. In convalescent patients, the post-vaccine spike-reactive repertoire consisted mainly of new vaccine-induced clones, largely distinct from infection-induced clones.

CDR1 is given as LGHNA and CDR2 as YNFKEQ, both from the germline V gene. Inclusive of the bounding cysteine and phenylalanine, the CDR3 is 18 residues long. Just CDR3 DNA is preserved here, 54 bases in frame from base 1. Relative to germline, V is 0 bases shorter and J is 2 bases shorter, with 14 bases between their ends. Libraries came from the immunoSEQ multiplex PCR assay. DNA from the cultured and isolated CD4+ T cells underwent TCR beta CDR3 sequencing. As for how the authors treated the data: The analysis removed non-productive TCR sequences, trimmed reads to the CDR3 region, and retained only CDR3s that were 7 or more amino acids long. Antigen-specific clonotypes were identified using the MANAFEST web app by comparison of expansion in peptide wells against reference cultures. To be called positive, a clone needed expansion at FDR<0.05 compared with the reference and with all other wells, an odds ratio greater than 5, and a frequency greater than 0.1% in two replicate wells. Cross-reactive clonotypes were defined as significantly expanded in SARS-CoV-2 spike wells and in at least one common cold coronavirus spike condition. Levenshtein distance calculated with the stringdist R package was used to assess CDR3 similarity, and unrooted trees were constructed with ape in R 3.6.1. TCRdb took over this immuneACCESS table, retaining in-frame rearrangements with V and J assigned. Such tables are incomplete; in checked studies, under half of the missing clones stem from an unresolved V gene, and the remainder is unexplained. The DNA gave D and trimming, while V, J and clone size come from that table. The sample table holds 20,000 to 30,000 clones, of which 75% to 80% were seen once. Approximately 21% of the sample is in the top ten clones.

To identify antigen-specific CD4+ T cell clonotypes by their expansion, the ViraFEST assay first stimulated PBMC with viral peptide pools and then applied TCR sequencing. After about 10 days of culture, CD4+ T cells were isolated with the EasySep CD4+ T cell isolation kit. PCR-confirmed SARS-CoV-2 infection had occurred in convalescent patients between March and December 2020, before the Alpha, Beta and Delta variants emerged in the United States. A few million PBMC per well were cultured in IMDM with about 5.1% human AB serum, around 9.1 IU/ml IL-2 and gentamicin, plus 10 ug/ml peptides. Half of the culture medium was replaced with fresh IL-2-containing medium on days 3 and 7. Each peptide stimulation condition was cultured in triplicate wells unless otherwise noted. Using Ficoll-Paque Plus gradient centrifugation, PBMC were separated from whole blood and then either used fresh or cryopreserved at -140C. The overlapping peptide pools covered the spike proteins of SARS-CoV-2 and of the common cold coronaviruses HCoV-NL63, HCoV-OC43 and HCoV-229E. Genomic DNA was extracted from cultured CD4+ T cells with the QIAamp micro DNA kit.

As for this clone: Its specific antigen is unknown. One base away there is no much larger clone; base qualities are not given.

The source of this sequence is a human donor who had a prior SARS-CoV-2 infection. The receptor chain draws on TRBV4-2 and TRBJ1-6; TRBD1 is a weak D gene call, 5 bases matching. The source was CD4+ T cells from PBMCs cultured with HCoV-NL63 spike peptides, collected before COVID-19 vaccination. This sample's cell subset or site label indicates: HCoV-NL63 spike overlapping peptide pool stimulation. The CDR3 has the sequence CASSQDFSGNTYNSPLHF. The sequenced DNA: TGTGCCAGCAGCCAAGATTTTTCAGGGAATACCTATAATTCACCCCTCCACTTT.